A selection of T cell receptor beta chains follows, all from one sample in a study of cytomegalovirus exposure and HLA in healthy donors. TCRdb's table, derived via immunoSEQ multiplex PCR, lists solely in-frame clones and lacks some. Here the sample spans under 200,000 clones, 81% being singletons. Material: PBMCs. The receptors stem from a woman aged 45-59 years in good health and CMV-seronegative. Each CDR3 is given with its conserved first and last residue. D genes are given only for firm matches. Some rows mark clone size as missing; the rest say once, few, many or name a class of expanded clone.

TRBJ1-2,NA,TRBD1,TRBV6-6,TGTGCCAGCAGTTACGGACAGGCAAAATTGGGCTACACCTTC,CASSYGQAKLGYTF
TRBJ2-6,NA,NA,TRBV5-6,TGTGCCAGCAGCTCCCTGAGGGTTAGCTCTGGGGCCAACGTCCTGACTTTC,CASSSLRVSSGANVLTF
TRBJ2-1,NA,NA,TRBV7-9,TGTGCCAGCAGCTTAGGTAATCTGCGACTAGGGAAATACAATGAGCAGTTCTTC,CASSLGNLRLGKYNEQFF
TRBJ2-7,NA,TRBD2,TRBV9,TGTGCCAGCAGCCCCGATCAGCGGGAGAACGAGCAGTACTTC,CASSPDQRENEQYF
TRBJ2-7,once,NA,TRBV28,TGTGCCAGCAGTCTCGGACAGCCGGCTGGCTACGAGCAGTACTTC,CASSLGQPAGYEQYF
TRBJ1-1,few,NA,TRBV15,TGTGCCACCAGCCCAAGGAGGGGCGCTGAAGCTTTCTTT,CATSPRRGAEAFF
TRBJ2-5,NA,NA,TRBV28,TGTGCCAGCAAGGGAGCTTTGGGGGGGGCCGAGACCCAGTACTTC,CASKGALGGAETQYF
TRBJ2-7,NA,TRBD1,TRBV6-6,TGTGCCAGCAGTTTGGAGACGCGGACAGGGCAGTACTTC,CASSLETRTGQYF
TRBJ2-3,NA,NA,TRBV11-2,TGTGCCAGCAGCTTAGAGCGGGGCACAGATACGCAGTATTTT,CASSLERGTDTQYF
TRBJ1-1,NA,TRBD1,TRBV7-9,TGTGCCAGCAGCTGGGGACAGGGGGACACTGAAGCTTTCTTT,CASSWGQGDTEAFF
TRBJ2-7,NA,NA,TRBV6-4,TGTGCCAGCAGTGAACAGCCAGACTCCTACGAGCAGTACTTC,CASSEQPDSYEQYF
TRBJ1-2,NA,TRBD1,TRBV13,TGTGCCAGCAGCTTAGGCTCCGGGACAGGGGTTGGCTACACCTTC,CASSLGSGTGVGYTF
TRBJ2-5,NA,NA,TRBV6-5,TGTGCCAGCAGTTACATAGCGGTCCCAGATACCCAGTACTTC,CASSYIAVPDTQYF
TRBJ1-1,NA,NA,TRBV25-1,TGTGCCAGCATCTGGAACACTGAAGCTTTCTTT,CASIWNTEAFF
TRBJ1-2,NA,NA,TRBV27,TGTGCCAGCAGTTTATCGAGCCCCTCGGGGGGCTACACCTTC,CASSLSSPSGGYTF
TRBJ1-1,NA,NA,TRBV18,TGTGCCAGCTCACCCCGTGACAGGTTTAACACTGAAGCTTTCTTT,CASSPRDRFNTEAFF
TRBJ1-1,NA,NA,TRBV21-1,TGTGCCAGTCGCCTAAGCTGTGAAGCTTTCTTT,CASRLSCEAFF
TRBJ1-2,NA,NA,TRBV7-8,TGTGCCAGCAGTCCCTCGGGGGACTATGGCTACACCTTC,CASSPSGDYGYTF